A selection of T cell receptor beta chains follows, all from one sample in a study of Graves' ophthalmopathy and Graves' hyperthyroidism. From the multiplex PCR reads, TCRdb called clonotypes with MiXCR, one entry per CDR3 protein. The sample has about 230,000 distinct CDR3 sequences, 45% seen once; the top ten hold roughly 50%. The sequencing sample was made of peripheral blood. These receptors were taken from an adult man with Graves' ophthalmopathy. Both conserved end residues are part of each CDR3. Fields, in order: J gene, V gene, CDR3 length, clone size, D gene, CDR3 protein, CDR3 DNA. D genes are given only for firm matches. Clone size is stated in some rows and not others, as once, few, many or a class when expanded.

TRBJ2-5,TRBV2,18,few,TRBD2,CATQRRLAAPRLQETQYF,TGTGCCACCCAACGGAGGCTAGCGGCCCCAAGGCTCCAAGAGACCCAGTACTTC
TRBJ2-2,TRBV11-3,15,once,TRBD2,CASSLTGGRTGELFF,TGTGCCAGCAGCTTAACGGGGGGTAGGACCGGGGAGCTGTTTTTT
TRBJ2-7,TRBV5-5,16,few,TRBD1,CASSLGAPGTAYEQYF,TGTGCCAGCAGCTTGGGGGCCCCCGGGACAGCGTACGAGCAGTACTTC
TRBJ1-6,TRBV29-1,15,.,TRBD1,CGAPGGWLFNSPLHF,TGCGGCGCCCCAGGGGGTTGGTTGTTTAATTCACCCCTCCACTTT
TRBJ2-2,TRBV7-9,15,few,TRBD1,CASSQDRVVTGELFF,TGTGCCAGCAGCCAGGACAGGGTGGTCACCGGGGAGCTGTTTTTT
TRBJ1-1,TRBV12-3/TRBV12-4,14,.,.,CASSITTGNTEAFF,TGTGCCAGCAGTATTACGACAGGGAACACTGAAGCTTTCTTT
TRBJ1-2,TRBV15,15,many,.,CATSRDQGGLYGYTF,TGTGCCACCAGCAGAGATCAAGGAGGGCTCTATGGCTACACCTTC
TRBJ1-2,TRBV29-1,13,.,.,CSFRASSNYGYTF,TGCAGCTTCCGAGCCAGCAGTAACTATGGCTACACCTTC
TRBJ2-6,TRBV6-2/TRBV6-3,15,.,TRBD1,CASSPGTGRINVLTF,TGTGCCAGCAGCCCCGGGACAGGGAGAATTAACGTCCTGACTTTC
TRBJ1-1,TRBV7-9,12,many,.,CASSLDNTEAFF,TGTGCCAGCAGCTTAGATAACACTGAAGCTTTCTTT
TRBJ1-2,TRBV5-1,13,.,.,CASSYRVNYGYTF,TGCGCCAGCTCCTACAGGGTTAACTATGGCTACACCTTC
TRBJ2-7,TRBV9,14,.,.,CASSITSSSYEQYF,TGTGCCAGCAGCATTACATCCAGCTCCTACGAGCAGTACTTC
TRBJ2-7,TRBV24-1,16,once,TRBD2,CATSPGGPGTDYEQYF,TGTGCCACCAGTCCGGGGGGTCCGGGGACCGACTACGAGCAGTACTTC
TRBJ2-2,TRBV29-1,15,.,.,CSVILASIPIGELFF,TGCAGCGTTATCTTGGCTAGCATTCCAATCGGGGAGCTGTTTTTT
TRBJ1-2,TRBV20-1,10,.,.,CSASDTGYTF,TGCAGTGCCTCGGATACAGGCTACACCTTC
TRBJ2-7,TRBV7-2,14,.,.,CASSSPGRSDEQYF,TGTGCCAGCAGCTCACCGGGACGGTCTGACGAGCAGTACTTC
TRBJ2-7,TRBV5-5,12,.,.,CASSRGYYEQYF,TGTGCCAGCAGCCGCGGTTACTACGAGCAGTACTTC
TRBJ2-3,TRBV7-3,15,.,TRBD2,CASSLRGLATDTQYF,TGTGCCAGCAGCTTAAGGGGACTAGCCACAGATACGCAGTATTTT
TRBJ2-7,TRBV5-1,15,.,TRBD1,CASSLTLTGGNEQYF,TGCGCCAGCAGTCTCACCTTGACAGGGGGCAACGAGCAGTACTTC
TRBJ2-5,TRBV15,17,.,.,CATSRSSRVLLQETQYF,TGTGCCACCAGCAGATCCTCCCGGGTATTACTCCAAGAGACCCAGTACTTC
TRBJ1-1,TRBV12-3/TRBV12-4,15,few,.,CASSPREVGMGEAFF,TGTGCCAGCAGCCCCCGGGAAGTGGGAATGGGTGAAGCTTTCTTT
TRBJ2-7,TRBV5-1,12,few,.,CASSPLGYEQYF,TGCGCCAGCAGCCCCCTCGGCTACGAGCAGTACTTC
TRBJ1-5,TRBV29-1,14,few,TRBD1,CSVWTGDSNQPQHF,TGCAGCGTTTGGACAGGTGATAGCAATCAGCCCCAGCATTTT
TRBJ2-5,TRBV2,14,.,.,CASSAPGRGETQYF,TGTGCCAGCAGTGCTCCGGGACGGGGGGAGACCCAGTACTTC
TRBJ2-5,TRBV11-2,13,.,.,CASSLVLGETQYF,TGTGCCAGCAGCTTGGTCCTAGGGGAGACCCAGTACTTC
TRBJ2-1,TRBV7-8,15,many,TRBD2,CASSPRTSGYNEQFF,TGTGCCAGCAGCCCTAGGACTAGCGGTTACAATGAGCAGTTCTTC
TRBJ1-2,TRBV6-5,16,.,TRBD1,CASSYLRTGGSYGYTF,TGTGCCAGCAGTTACCTCCGGACAGGGGGCAGCTATGGCTACACCTTC
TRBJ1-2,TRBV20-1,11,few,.,CSSHGGDGYTF,TGCAGTTCCCACGGGGGGGATGGCTACACCTTC
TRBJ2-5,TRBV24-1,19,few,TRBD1,CASSYSKGTGLMGQETQYF,TGTGCCAGCAGTTACTCGAAAGGGACAGGGCTGATGGGTCAAGAGACCCAGTACTTC
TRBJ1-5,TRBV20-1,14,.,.,CSAREGGGGRPQHF,TGCAGTGCTAGAGAGGGCGGGGGCGGGCGGCCCCAGCATTTT
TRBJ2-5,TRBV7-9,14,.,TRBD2,CASSPGLNQETQYF,TGTGCCAGCAGCCCGGGACTAAACCAAGAGACCCAGTACTTC
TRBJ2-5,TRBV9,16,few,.,CASSEGGSLWGETQYF,TGTGCCAGCAGCGAAGGGGGGTCCTTGTGGGGGGAGACCCAGTACTTC
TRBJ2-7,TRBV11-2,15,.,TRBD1,CASSLGGTGTGEQYF,TGTGCCAGCAGCTTAGGAGGGACAGGGACTGGGGAGCAGTACTTC
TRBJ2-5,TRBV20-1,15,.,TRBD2,CSAGGIRTSEETQYF,TGCAGTGCTGGAGGCATTCGGACTAGCGAAGAGACCCAGTACTTC
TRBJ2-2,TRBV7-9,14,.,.,CASSLTLNTGELFF,TGTGCCAGCAGCTTGACCCTGAACACCGGGGAGCTGTTTTTT
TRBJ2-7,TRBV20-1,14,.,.,CSARDTGPQYEQYF,TGCAGTGCTAGAGATACCGGGCCTCAATACGAGCAGTACTTC
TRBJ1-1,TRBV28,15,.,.,CASSLVGIENTEAFF,TGTGCCAGCAGCTTAGTGGGGATCGAGAACACTGAAGCTTTCTTT
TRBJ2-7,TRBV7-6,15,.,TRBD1,CASSEDRGGSYEQYF,TGTGCCAGCAGTGAGGACAGGGGGGGTTCCTACGAGCAGTACTTC
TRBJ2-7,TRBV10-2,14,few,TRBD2,CASKSGLAPFEQYF,TGCGCCAGCAAATCGGGACTAGCGCCCTTCGAGCAGTACTTC
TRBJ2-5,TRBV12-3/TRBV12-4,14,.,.,CASSEVGREETQYF,TGTGCCAGCAGTGAAGTTGGCAGAGAAGAGACCCAGTACTTC
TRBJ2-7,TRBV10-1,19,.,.,CASQTEVEDHPPQSYEQYF,TGCGCCAGCCAAACCGAAGTGGAGGACCATCCGCCTCAATCCTACGAGCAGTACTTC
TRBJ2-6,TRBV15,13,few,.,CATRAPGANVLTF,TGTGCCACCCGGGCCCCTGGGGCCAACGTCCTGACTTTC
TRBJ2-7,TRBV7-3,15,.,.,CASSSFGTHAYEQYF,TGTGCCAGCAGTTCTTTCGGGACACACGCCTACGAGCAGTACTTC
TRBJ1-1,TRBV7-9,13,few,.,CASATEVVAEAFF,TGTGCCAGCGCAACGGAGGTAGTAGCTGAAGCTTTCTTT
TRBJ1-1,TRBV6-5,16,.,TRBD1,CASSYGLGTGRTEAFF,TGTGCCAGCAGTTACGGTTTGGGGACAGGGCGCACTGAAGCTTTCTTT
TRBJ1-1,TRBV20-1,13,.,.,CSASTGANTEAFF,TGCAGTGCTAGTACGGGAGCCAACACTGAAGCTTTCTTT